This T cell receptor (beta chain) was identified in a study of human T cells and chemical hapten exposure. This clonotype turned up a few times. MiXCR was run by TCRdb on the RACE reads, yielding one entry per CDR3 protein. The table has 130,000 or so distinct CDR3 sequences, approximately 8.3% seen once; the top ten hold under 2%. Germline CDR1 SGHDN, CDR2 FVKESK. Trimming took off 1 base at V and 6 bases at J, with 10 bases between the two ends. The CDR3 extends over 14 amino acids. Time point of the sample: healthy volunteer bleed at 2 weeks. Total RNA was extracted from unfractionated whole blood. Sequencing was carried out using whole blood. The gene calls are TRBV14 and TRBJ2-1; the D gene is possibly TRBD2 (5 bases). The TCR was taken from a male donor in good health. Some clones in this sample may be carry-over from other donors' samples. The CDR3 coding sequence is TGTGCCAGCAGCCAAGGCGGGTTCGGCAATGAGCAGTTCTTC. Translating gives CASSQGGFGNEQFF.